This T cell receptor (beta chain) was recorded in a study of blood T cell repertoires in COVID-19 (TCRdb year 2020). About the investigation overall: Samples from collaborators originated in the United States, Italy and Spain and spanned both the acute and convalescent phases of COVID-19. Samples came from the ongoing ImmuneRACE study (first 160 participants) plus 1,254 subjects from 6 global collaborators. Sample metadata almost always included a de-identified subject ID, COVID-19 status, age in years and sex. The repertoires were released in a freely available public database meant as a resource for research on the immune response to SARS-CoV-2. The dataset comprised deeply sampled blood TCRbeta repertoires from subjects exposed to, actively infected with, or recovered from COVID-19. HLA class I and class II types, where available, came from metadata supplied by the sample provider rather than from assay-based typing. The material from the prospective study consisted of cDNA or gDNA derived from T cells, B-cell-depleted T cells, or PBMCs. Overall study results and their limits: How much clinical and demographic metadata was included differed by source and by participant, and the metadata was provided uncurated.

In the prospective study, participants were 18 to 89 years old, resided in under 30 geographic areas of the United States, and were enrolled through a virtual design. Cohort assignment in the prospective study relied on participant-reported clinical history from a screening survey and a study questionnaire. In the prospective study, mobile phlebotomists collected whole blood, serum and a nasopharyngeal or oropharyngeal swab from each participant. Over a roughly 2-month period, participants in the prospective study had the option of providing additional blood draws and questionnaires. Before DNA extraction, blood samples from the prospective study were shipped at room temperature or frozen. TCRbeta CDR3 regions were amplified from genomic DNA by means of the immunoSEQ Assay, a bias-controlled multiplex PCR. In the original analysis: The number of nucleated cells in each sample was estimated from the amplification of reference gene primers within the assay. To quantify the absolute abundance of each unique TCRbeta CDR3 rearrangement, sequence reads were collapsed and filtered. Productive Simpson clonality was computed per sample as the square root of Simpson's diversity index over productive rearrangements. In its TCRdb copy, this immuneACCESS table keeps in-frame sequences only and misses some clones. Where compared with another copy, unresolved V genes explain less than half of these, and the others have no known cause. The V and J calls and clone size were taken over from that table, and D and trimming were inferred from the DNA. The sample data list 210,000 or so clones, and about 76% of these were observed just once. Together, the top ten hold approximately 9% of the sample.

Ends trimmed: V by 7 bases, J by 2 bases; bases unmatched to a gene: 8. CDR1 and CDR2, per the germline V gene, are MNHEY and SVGAGI. Counted from cysteine to phenylalanine, this CDR3 has 15 amino acids. Kept here is only the CDR3 DNA, which spans 45 bases and is read in frame from base 1. As concerns this clone: It lacks a known antigen. No much larger clone exists at a distance of one base, and base qualities are not known.

The chain links TRBV6-5 with TRBJ2-7; 10 bases in between match TRBD2. The clonotype comes from a woman in her forties or fifties with acute COVID-19. Sequenced sample: PBMCs or T cells enriched from blood (not recorded which). At the DNA level, the sequence is TGTGCCAGCACCACAGGAGCGGGGGGGCCCTACGAGCAGTACTTC. Its protein product is CASTTGAGGPYEQYF.